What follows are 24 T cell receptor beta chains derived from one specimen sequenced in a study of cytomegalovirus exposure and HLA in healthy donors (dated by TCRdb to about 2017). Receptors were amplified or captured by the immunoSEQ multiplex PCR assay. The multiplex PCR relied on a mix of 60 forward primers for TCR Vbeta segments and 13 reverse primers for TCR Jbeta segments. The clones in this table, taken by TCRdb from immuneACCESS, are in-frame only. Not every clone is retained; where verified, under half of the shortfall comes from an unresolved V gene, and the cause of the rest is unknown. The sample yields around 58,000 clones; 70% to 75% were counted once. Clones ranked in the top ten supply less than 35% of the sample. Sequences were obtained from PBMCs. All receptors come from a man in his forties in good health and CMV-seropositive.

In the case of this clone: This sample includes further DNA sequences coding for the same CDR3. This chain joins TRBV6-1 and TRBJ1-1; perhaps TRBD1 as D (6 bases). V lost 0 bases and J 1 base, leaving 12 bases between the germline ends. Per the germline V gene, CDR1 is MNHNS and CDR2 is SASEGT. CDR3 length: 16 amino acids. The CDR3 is CASSEASRGQNTEAFF. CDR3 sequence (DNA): TGTGCCAGCAGTGAAGCTAGCAGGGGCCAGAACACTGAAGCTTTCTTT.

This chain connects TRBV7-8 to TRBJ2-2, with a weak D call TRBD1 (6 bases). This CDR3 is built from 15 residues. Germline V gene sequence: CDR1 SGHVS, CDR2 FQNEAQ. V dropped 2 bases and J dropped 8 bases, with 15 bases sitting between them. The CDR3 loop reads CASSLLDRTVGELFF. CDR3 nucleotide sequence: TGTGCCAGCAGCTTACTAGATAGGACAGTGGGGGAGCTGTTTTTT. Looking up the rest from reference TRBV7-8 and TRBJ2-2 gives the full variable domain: GAGVSQSPRYKVAKRGQDVALRCDPISGHVSLFWYQQALGQGPEFLTYFQNEAQLDKSGLPSDRFFAERPEGSVSTLKIQRTQQEDSAVYLCASSLLDRTVGELFFGEGSRLTVL.

CDR3 nucleotide sequence: TGTGCCAGCAGCTTACGGGGGTCCGCAGATACGCAGTATTTT. Its protein is CASSLRGSADTQYF. The V gene is TRBV7-2, the J gene TRBJ2-3; perhaps TRBD2 as D (6 bases). Germline V lookup: CDR1 SGHTA, CDR2 FQGNSA. Between the trimmed V and J ends, which lost 2 bases and 4 bases, there was a span of 10 bases. This CDR3 spans 14 amino acids.

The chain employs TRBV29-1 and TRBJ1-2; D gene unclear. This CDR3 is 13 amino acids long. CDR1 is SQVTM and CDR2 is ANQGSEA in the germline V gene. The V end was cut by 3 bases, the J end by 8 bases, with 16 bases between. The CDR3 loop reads CSVEMPGLGGYTF. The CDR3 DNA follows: TGCAGCGTTGAGATGCCGGGTCTTGGAGGCTACACCTTC.

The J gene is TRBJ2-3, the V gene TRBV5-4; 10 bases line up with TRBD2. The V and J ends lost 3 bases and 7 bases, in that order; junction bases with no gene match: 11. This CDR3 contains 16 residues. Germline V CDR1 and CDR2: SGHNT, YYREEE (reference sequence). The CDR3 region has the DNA TGTGCCAGCAGCTCCAGCGGGGGGGCCTCATATAATACGCAGTATTTT. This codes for CASSSSGGASYNTQYF.

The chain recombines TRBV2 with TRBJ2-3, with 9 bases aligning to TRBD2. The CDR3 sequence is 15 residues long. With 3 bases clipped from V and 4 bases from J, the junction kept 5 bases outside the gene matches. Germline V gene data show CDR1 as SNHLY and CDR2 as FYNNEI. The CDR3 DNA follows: TGTGCCAGCAGTGAGGTAGCGGGGGACGCAGATACGCAGTATTTT. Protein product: CASSEVAGDADTQYF.

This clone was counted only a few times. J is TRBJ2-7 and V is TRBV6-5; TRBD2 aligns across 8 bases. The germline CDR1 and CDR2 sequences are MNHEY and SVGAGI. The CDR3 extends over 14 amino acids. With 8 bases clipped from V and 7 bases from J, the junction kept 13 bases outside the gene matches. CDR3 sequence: CASVAPGGFGEQYF. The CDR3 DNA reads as TGTGCCAGCGTTGCGCCGGGGGGGTTCGGTGAGCAGTACTTC.

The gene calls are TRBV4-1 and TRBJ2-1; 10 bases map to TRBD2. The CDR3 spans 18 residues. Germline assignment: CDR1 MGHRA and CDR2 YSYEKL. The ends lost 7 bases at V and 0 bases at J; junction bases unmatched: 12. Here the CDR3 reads CASNRLAGSQSSYNEQFF. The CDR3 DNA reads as TGCGCCAGCAACCGACTAGCGGGTAGTCAGAGCTCCTACAATGAGCAGTTCTTC.

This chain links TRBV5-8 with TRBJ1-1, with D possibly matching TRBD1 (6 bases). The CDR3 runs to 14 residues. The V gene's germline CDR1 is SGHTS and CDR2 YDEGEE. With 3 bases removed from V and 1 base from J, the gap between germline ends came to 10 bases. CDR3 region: CASSSQGGNTEAFF. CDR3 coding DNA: TGTGCCAGCAGCTCCCAAGGGGGGAACACTGAAGCTTTCTTT.

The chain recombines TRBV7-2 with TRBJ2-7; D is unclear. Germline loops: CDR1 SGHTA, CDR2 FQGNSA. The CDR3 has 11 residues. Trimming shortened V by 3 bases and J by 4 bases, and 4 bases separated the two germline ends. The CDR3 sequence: CASSFRYEQYF. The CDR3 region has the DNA TGTGCCAGCAGCTTCCGGTACGAGCAGTACTTC.

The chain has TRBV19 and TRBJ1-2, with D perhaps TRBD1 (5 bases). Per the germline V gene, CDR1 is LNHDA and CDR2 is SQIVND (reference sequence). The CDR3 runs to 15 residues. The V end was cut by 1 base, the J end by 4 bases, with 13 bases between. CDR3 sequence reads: CASSIVPTAIYGYTF. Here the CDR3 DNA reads TGTGCCAGTAGTATAGTTCCGACAGCGATCTATGGCTACACCTTC. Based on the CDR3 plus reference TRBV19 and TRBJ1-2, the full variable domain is DGGITQSPKYLFRKEGQNVTLSCEQNLNHDAMYWYRQDPGQGLRLIYYSQIVNDFQKGDIAEGYSVSREKKESFPLTVTSAQKNPTAFYLCASSIVPTAIYGYTFGSGTRLTVV.

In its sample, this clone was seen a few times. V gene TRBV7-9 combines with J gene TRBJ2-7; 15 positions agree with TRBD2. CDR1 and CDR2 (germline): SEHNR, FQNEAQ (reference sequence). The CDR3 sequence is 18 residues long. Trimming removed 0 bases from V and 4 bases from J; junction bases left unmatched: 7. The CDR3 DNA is TGTGCCAGCAGCTTAGCGTGGGGACTAGCGGGGGGACCATACGAGCAGTACTTC. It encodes CASSLAWGLAGGPYEQYF.

The CDR3 DNA reads TGCGCCAGCACCCTAGCGGGGACCGGGGAGCTGTTTTTT. This encodes CASTLAGTGELFF. The J gene is TRBJ2-2, the V gene TRBV5-1; the match to TRBD2 covers 9 bases. V lost 6 bases to trimming and J lost 5 bases; unmatched junction nucleotides: 2. Per germline, CDR1 SGHRS and CDR2 YFSETQ. The length of the CDR3 is 13 residues.

The CDR3 bases are TGTGCCAGCTCACCGATGAGAATCAGGGGAACTAATGAAAAACTGTTTTTT. Its protein is CASSPMRIRGTNEKLFF. The chain combines TRBV18 with TRBJ1-4, with D possibly TRBD1 on 6 matching bases. With 3 bases removed from V and 1 base from J, the gap between germline ends came to 15 bases. CDR1 is KGHSH, CDR2 LQKENI, per germline. The CDR3 runs to 17 residues.

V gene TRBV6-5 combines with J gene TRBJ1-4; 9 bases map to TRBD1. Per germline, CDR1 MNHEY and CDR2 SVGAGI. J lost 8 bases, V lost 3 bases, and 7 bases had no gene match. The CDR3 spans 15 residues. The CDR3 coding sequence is TGTGCCAGCAGTTATGAGGGACAGGGCGGGGAAAAACTGTTTTTT. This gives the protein CASSYEGQGGEKLFF.

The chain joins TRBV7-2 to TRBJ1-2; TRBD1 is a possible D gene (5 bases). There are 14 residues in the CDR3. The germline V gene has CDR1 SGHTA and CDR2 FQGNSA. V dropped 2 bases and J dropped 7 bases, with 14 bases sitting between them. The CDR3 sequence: CASSLQTDRGGYTF. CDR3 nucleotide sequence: TGTGCCAGCAGCTTACAAACGGATAGGGGTGGCTACACCTTC.

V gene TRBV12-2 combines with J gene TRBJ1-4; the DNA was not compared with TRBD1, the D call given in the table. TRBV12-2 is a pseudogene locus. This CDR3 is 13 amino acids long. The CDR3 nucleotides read TGTGCAAGTCGCTCGGGACATAATGAAAAACTGTTTTTT. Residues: CASRSGHNEKLFF.

The CDR3 is CASSLGTGRAEAFF. The DNA of the CDR3 is TGTGCCAGCAGCTTAGGTACAGGCCGGGCCGAAGCTTTCTTT. This chain connects TRBV7-8 to TRBJ1-1; D possibly corresponds to TRBD1 (5 bases). Germline V gives CDR1 SGHVS, CDR2 FQNEAQ. With 1 base removed from V and 8 bases from J, the gap between germline ends came to 14 bases. The CDR3 loop spans 14 amino acids.

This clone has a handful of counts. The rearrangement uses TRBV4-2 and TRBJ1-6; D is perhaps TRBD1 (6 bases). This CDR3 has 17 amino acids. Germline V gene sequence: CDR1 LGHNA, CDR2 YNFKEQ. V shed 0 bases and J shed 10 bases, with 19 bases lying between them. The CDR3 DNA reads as TGTGCCAGCAGCCAAGACCTCACTGCACAGGGATCCTCACCCCTCCACTTT. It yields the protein CASSQDLTAQGSSPLHF.

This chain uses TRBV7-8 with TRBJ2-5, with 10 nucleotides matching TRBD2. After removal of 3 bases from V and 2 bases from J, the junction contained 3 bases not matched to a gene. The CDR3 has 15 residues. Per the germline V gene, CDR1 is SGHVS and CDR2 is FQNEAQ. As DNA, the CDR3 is TGTGCCAGCAGCTTGCCGGGACTAGCGCAAGAGACCCAGTACTTC. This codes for CASSLPGLAQETQYF.

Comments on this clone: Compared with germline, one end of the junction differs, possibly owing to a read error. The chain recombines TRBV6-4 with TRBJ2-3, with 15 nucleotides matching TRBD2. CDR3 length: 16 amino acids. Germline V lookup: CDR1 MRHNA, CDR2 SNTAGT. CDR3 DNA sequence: TGTGCCAGCAGCGGACTAGCGGGGGGGCCGACAGATGCGCAGTATTTT. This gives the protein CASSGLAGGPTDAQYF.

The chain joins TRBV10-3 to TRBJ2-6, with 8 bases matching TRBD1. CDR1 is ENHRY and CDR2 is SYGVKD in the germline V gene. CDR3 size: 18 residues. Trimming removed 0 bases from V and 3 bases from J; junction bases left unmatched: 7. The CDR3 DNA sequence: TGTGCCATCAGTGAGTCGAGCAGGGGGCAGGGTGGGGCCAACGTCCTGACTTTC. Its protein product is CAISESSRGQGGANVLTF.

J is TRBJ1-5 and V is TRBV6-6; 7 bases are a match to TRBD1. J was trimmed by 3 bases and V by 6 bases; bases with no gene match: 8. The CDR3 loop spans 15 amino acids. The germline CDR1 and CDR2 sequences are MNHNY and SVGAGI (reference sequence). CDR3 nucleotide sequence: TGTGCCAGCAGCCCCTTTGACAGGGTCAATCAGCCCCAGCATTTT. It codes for CASSPFDRVNQPQHF.

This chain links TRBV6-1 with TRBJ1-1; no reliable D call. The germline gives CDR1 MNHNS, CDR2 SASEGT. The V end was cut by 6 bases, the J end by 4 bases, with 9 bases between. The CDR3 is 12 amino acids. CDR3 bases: TGTGCCAGCAGCCGTCGGAGCACTGAAGCTTTCTTT. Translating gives CASSRRSTEAFF.